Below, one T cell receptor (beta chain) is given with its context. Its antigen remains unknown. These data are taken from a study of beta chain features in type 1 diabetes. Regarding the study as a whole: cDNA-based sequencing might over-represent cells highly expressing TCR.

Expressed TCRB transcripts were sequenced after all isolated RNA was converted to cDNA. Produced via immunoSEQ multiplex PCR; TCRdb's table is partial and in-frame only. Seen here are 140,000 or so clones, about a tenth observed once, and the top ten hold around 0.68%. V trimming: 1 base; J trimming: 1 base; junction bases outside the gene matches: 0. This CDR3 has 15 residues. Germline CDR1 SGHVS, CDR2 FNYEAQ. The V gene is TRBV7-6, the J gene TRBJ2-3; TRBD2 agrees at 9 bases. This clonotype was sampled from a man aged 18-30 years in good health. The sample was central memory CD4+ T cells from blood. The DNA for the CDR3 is TGTGCCAGCAGCTTAGAGCGGGGGGGCACAGATACGCAGTATTTT. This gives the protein CASSLERGGTDTQYF.